One sample yielded the 21 T cell receptor beta chains listed below, sequenced in a study of T cells in Graves' hyperthyroidism and ophthalmopathy. TCR beta CDR3 region amplification was performed from RNA transcripts. A set of HTBI primers served as the primers for a first-round RT-PCR of the TCR CDR3. Via MiXCR, TCRdb re-called the multiplex PCR reads, giving one row per CDR3 protein. The sample lists 80,000 to 100,000 distinct CDR3 sequences, about 37% occurring once. The sequencing input was peripheral blood or thyroid tissue (not recorded which). The receptors stem from a woman aged 25-40 years with Graves' hyperthyroidism.

Turning to this clonotype: The junction and the germline gene differ at one end; a read error may be behind it. This rearrangement joins TRBV20-1 to TRBJ1-2; no clear D gene. This CDR3 is 14 amino acids long. Germline V gene data show CDR1 as DFQATT and CDR2 as SNEGSKA (reference sequence). CDR3 loop: CSASPLRGFYSYTF. CDR3 sequence (DNA): TGCAGTGCTAGTCCTCTCCGAGGGTTCTATAGCTACACCTTC.

The table lists this clonotype with many counts. This chain joins TRBV7-6 and TRBJ1-4; D is ambiguous. There are 12 residues in the CDR3. Germline V gene data show CDR1 as SGHVS and CDR2 as FNYEAQ. Between the trimmed V and J ends, which lost 2 bases and 10 bases, there was a span of 8 bases. CDR3 residues: CASSLSGGKLFF. CDR3 in DNA: TGTGCCAGCAGCTTAAGTGGCGGAAAACTGTTTTTT.

Many counts were recorded for this clonotype. V usage is TRBV28 and J usage is TRBJ2-2; D unresolved. This CDR3 spans 12 amino acids. Germline V gives CDR1 MDHEN, CDR2 SYDVKM. V lost 2 bases to trimming and J lost 6 bases, with 4 bases between them. The DNA of the CDR3 is TGTGCCAGCAGTTTAGTGGCCGGGGAGCTGTTTTTT. Residues: CASSLVAGELFF.

This clonotype was detected ten times or more. The rearrangement links TRBV10-3 to TRBJ1-3; D is unclear. There are 13 residues in the CDR3. Per the germline V gene, CDR1 is ENHRY and CDR2 is SYGVKD. V shed 6 bases and J shed 2 bases, with 8 bases lying between them. Written as DNA, the CDR3 is TGTGCCATCAGACCATGGACTGGAAACACCATATATTTT. Residues: CAIRPWTGNTIYF.

The V gene is TRBV20-1, the J gene TRBJ2-6; D gene unclear. The CDR3 covers 14 residues. V lost 3 bases and J lost 3, with 9 bases in between. Germline CDR1 DFQATT, CDR2 SNEGSKA (reference sequence). CDR3 sequence: CSARWSYGANVLTF. The CDR3 nucleotides are TGCAGTGCTAGGTGGTCCTATGGGGCCAACGTCCTGACTTTC.

This clonotype appeared many times. This sequence joins TRBV7-3 and TRBJ1-1, with 9 bases lining up with TRBD1. V shed 3 bases, J shed 8 bases, and the junction held 28 bases outside the gene matches. The CDR3 spans 21 residues. The germline CDR1 and CDR2 sequences are SGHTA and FQGTGA. The CDR3 region is CASSFFGFMGQGFPPSNEAFF. CDR3 DNA sequence: TGTGCCAGCAGCTTTTTCGGTTTTATGGGACAGGGATTTCCACCCAGCAACGAAGCTTTCTTT. The full variable domain, rest sourced from reference TRBV7-3 and TRBJ1-1, is GAGVSQTPSNKVTEKGKYVELRCDPISGHTALYWYRQSLGQGPEFLIYFQGTGAADDSGLPNDRFFAVRPEGSVSTLKIQRTERGDSAVYLCASSFFGFMGQGFPPSNEAFFGQGTRLTVV.

This clonotype was counted at least ten times. The J gene is TRBJ1-2, the V gene TRBV20-1; no clear D gene. The CDR3 sequence is 11 residues long. Germline V lookup: CDR1 DFQATT, CDR2 SNEGSKA (reference sequence). The V gene lost 0 bases and the J gene lost 5 bases, with 4 bases spanning the gap. The CDR3 DNA is TGCAGTGCTAGAGATGGATATGGCTACACCTTC. It specifies CSARDGYGYTF.

Remarks on this clonotype: Germline and junction disagree at one end, which may indicate a read error. The DNA of the CDR3 is TGTGCCAGCAGTTACTTTGGGGTCAACGTCCCGACTTTC. Protein sequence: CASSYFGVNVPTF. The rearrangement joins TRBV6-5 to TRBJ2-6; D gene uncertain. The CDR3 spans 13 residues. The germline gives CDR1 MNHEY, CDR2 SVGAGI.

This clonotype was recorded at least ten times. The chain combines TRBV24-1 with TRBJ1-1, with D possibly matching TRBD1 (5 bases). V was cut by 8 bases and J by 3 bases, with 12 bases left in between. Germline CDR1 reads KGHDR; CDR2 reads SFDVKD. The CDR3 consists of 13 residues. The CDR3 protein is CATTDRKYTEAFF. The CDR3 bases are TGTGCCACCACCGACAGAAAATACACTGAAGCTTTCTTT.

This clonotype was detected many times. The chain has TRBV20-1 and TRBJ2-5; D unclear. In germline, CDR1 is DFQATT, CDR2 SNEGSKA (reference sequence). The CDR3 consists of 12 residues. The V end lost 6 bases, the J end lost 2 bases, and 10 bases lay between the germline ends. Here the CDR3 reads CSANKGQETQYF. The DNA for the CDR3 is TGCAGTGCGAACAAGGGACAAGAGACCCAGTACTTC.

This clonotype was seen only a few times. A read error is possible here, since a much larger clone lies one base away. The V gene is TRBV7-9, the J gene TRBJ1-2, with D unresolved. In germline, CDR1 is SEHNR, CDR2 FQNEAQ (reference sequence). This CDR3 spans 14 amino acids. This chain's CDR3 is CASIPDGVRYGCTF. In nucleotides, the CDR3 is TGTGCCAGCATCCCTGATGGGGTCCGCTATGGCTGCACCTTC.

The chain carries TRBV6-5 and TRBJ2-5; 12 nucleotides match TRBD2. The CDR3 is 16 residues long. The J segment lost 1 base and the V segment lost 10 bases, leaving 10 bases of the junction unmatched. Germline assignment: CDR1 MNHEY and CDR2 SVGAGI. This CDR3 reads CAIRDPGLAGQETQYF. The CDR3 bases are TGTGCCATCAGAGATCCGGGACTAGCGGGCCAAGAGACCCAGTACTTC.

There are many counts of this clonotype. CDR3 DNA: TGTGCCAGCAGCTTAGGTCTGTGGGGGCAGAACACTGAAGCTTTCTTT. Its translation is CASSLGLWGQNTEAFF. The V call is TRBV7-9, the J call TRBJ1-1; TRBD1 might be the D (6 bases). Germline V gene sequence: CDR1 SEHNR, CDR2 FQNEAQ (reference sequence). This CDR3 contains 16 residues. V was pared by 1 base and J by 1 base, with 13 bases between.

The chain is built from TRBV6-5 and TRBJ2-1, with 10 bases identical to TRBD1. Losses at the gene ends were 5 bases for V and 8 bases for J; bases not matched to a gene: 6. CDR3 length: 14 amino acids. Germline assignment: CDR1 MNHEY and CDR2 SVGAGI. The CDR3 nucleotides are TGTGCCAGCAGTCCAGGGACAGGGGTTTATGAGCAGTTCTTC. It encodes CASSPGTGVYEQFF.

The J gene is TRBJ1-1, the V gene TRBV10-3; a weak D match, TRBD1 (5 bases). Germline CDR1 is ENHRY and CDR2 is SYGVKD. Trimming took 6 bases from V and 2 from J, leaving 10 bases between them. This CDR3 comprises 13 residues. CDR3 DNA sequence: TGTGCCATCAGGCGCGACAGCAACACTGAAGCTTTCTTT. Protein sequence: CAIRRDSNTEAFF.

This clonotype was seen repeatedly, ten times or more. J is TRBJ2-5 and V is TRBV12-3 or TRBV12-4; either TRBD1 or TRBD2 may fit D (9 bases each). V shed 6 bases and J shed 2 bases, with 28 bases lying between them. CDR3 length: 19 residues. CDR3 residues: CASRKEGQGLAGLQETQYF. CDR3 nucleotide sequence: TGTGCCAGCAGAAAAGAGGGACAGGGCCTAGCGGGACTTCAAGAGACCCAGTACTTC.

This clonotype was seen ten or more times. The genes are TRBV5-6 and TRBJ2-2; 11 bases align to TRBD2. Trimming removed 2 bases from V and 4 bases from J; junction bases left unmatched: 1. CDR3 length: 15 amino acids. Germline assignment: CDR1 SGHDT and CDR2 YYEEEE. CDR3 residues: CASSFGTSGTGELFF. For the CDR3, the DNA is TGTGCCAGCAGCTTCGGGACTAGCGGCACCGGGGAGCTGTTTTTT.

There are many counts of this clonotype. The gene calls are TRBV5-1 and TRBJ1-6; no clear D gene. In germline, CDR1 is SGHRS, CDR2 YFSETQ. The V and J ends lost 0 bases and 7 bases respectively, with 2 bases between them. The CDR3 covers 12 residues. CDR3 DNA sequence: TGCGCCAGCAGCTTGGAGAATTCACCCCTCCACTTT. Amino acids: CASSLENSPLHF.

This clonotype was seen repeatedly, ten times or more. The chain combines TRBV5-1 with TRBJ2-5; D not resolved. The CDR3 covers 14 residues. The germline V gene encodes CDR1 SGHRS and CDR2 YFSETQ. V lost 0 bases, J lost 5 bases, and 11 bases lay in between. CDR3 bases: TGCGCCAGCAGCTTGGCCGTGGCTCGGGAGACCCAGTACTTC. Translation: CASSLAVARETQYF.

This clonotype was picked up many times. The CDR3 region has the DNA TGCAGTGCTAGTGGAGCGGGAGAGGCAGATACGCAGTATTTT. Residues: CSASGAGEADTQYF. The V call is TRBV20-1, the J call TRBJ2-3; 8 bases align to TRBD2. The CDR3 runs to 14 residues. The germline gives CDR1 DFQATT, CDR2 SNEGSKA (reference sequence). V lost 3 bases and J lost 4; bases outside the gene matches: 6.

This clonotype has only a few counts. Possible read error: a much larger clone is one base away. The missing conserved phenylalanine or tryptophan at the end of this CDR3 makes a read error likely. This sequence joins TRBV4-1 and TRBJ2-7; D might be TRBD2 (5 bases). The CDR3 spans 15 residues. V dropped 4 bases and J dropped 3 bases, with 16 bases sitting between them. Germline assignment: CDR1 MGHRA and CDR2 YSYEKL. The CDR3 coding sequence is TGCGCCAGCAGCCTGATTACGGGGAAAGACTACGAGCAGTACCTC. Its protein is CASSLITGKDYEQYL.